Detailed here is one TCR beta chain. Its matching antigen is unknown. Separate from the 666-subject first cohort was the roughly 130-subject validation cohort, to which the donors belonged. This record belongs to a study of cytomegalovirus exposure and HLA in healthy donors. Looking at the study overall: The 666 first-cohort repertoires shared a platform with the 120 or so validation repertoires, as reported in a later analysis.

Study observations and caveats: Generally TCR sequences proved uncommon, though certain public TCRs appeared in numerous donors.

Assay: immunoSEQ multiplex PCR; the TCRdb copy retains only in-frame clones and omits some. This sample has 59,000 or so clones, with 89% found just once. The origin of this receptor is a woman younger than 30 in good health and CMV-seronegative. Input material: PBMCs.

CDR3 sequence: CASSQGPPAGAGNEQFF. Here the CDR3 DNA reads TGCGCCAGCAGCCAAGGCCCTCCAGCGGGAGCTGGAAATGAGCAGTTCTTC. The J gene is TRBJ2-1, the V gene TRBV4-1; 8 bases agree with TRBD2. The length of the CDR3 is 17 residues. Germline assignment: CDR1 MGHRA and CDR2 YSYEKL. Trimming cost V 1 base and J 7 bases; bases outside gene matches: 12.